This TCR beta chain was profiled in a study of CXCR3-negative and CXCR3-positive naive CD8 T cells. Using triplicate sorts, 250,000 to 350,000 cells were collected each time from every CD8+ T cell subset. Its frequency marks this clonotype as medium-sized. Its antigen is undetermined. General study results and limits: For CXCR3-positive naive cells, TRB CDR3s were more hydrophobic than those of CXCR3-negative naive cells. The TRBV-TRBJ usage of naive CXCR3-negative and CXCR3-positive cells was similar, but that of memory cells differed. Most assays used freshly isolated PBMCs, as cryopreservation partially reduced CXCR3.

Carrying UMI labels, the TRB cDNA libraries were prepared through 5' RACE. From the 5' RACE reads, TCRdb lists one entry per CDR3 protein and no DNA. With several thousand distinct CDR3 sequences in the sample, the ten largest clones hold approximately 2%. CDR1 is SGHRS and CDR2 is YFSETQ in the germline V gene. CDR3 length: 17 residues. This TCR came from a human donor in good health. Some clones in this sample may be carry-over from other donors' samples. The J gene is TRBJ1-3, the V gene TRBV5-1; TCRdb proposes TRBD1, but this gene call is untestable without DNA. The material sequenced was naive CXCR3- CD8+ T cells from blood. Sample subset: CD45RO-CCR7+CD27+CD95- naive CD8+ T cells lacking CXCR3 (TNR3-). CDR3 residues: CASSPTDGMSSGNTIYF.